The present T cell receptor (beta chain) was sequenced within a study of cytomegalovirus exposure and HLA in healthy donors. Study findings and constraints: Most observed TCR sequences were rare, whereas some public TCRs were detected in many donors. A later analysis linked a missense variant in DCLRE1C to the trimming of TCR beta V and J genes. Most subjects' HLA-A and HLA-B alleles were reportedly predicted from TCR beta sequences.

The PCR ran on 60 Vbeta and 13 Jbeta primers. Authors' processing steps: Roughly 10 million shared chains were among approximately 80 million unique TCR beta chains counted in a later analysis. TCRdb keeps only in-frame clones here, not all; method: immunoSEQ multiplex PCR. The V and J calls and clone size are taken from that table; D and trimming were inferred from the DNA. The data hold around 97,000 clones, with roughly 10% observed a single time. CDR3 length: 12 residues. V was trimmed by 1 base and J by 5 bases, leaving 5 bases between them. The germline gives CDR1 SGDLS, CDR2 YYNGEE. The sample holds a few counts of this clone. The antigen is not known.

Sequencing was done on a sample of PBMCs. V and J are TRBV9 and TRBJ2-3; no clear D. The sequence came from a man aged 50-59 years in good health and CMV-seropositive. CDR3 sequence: CASSVSQDTQYF. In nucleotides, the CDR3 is TGTGCCAGCAGCGTATCCCAAGATACGCAGTATTTT.